These 22 T cell receptor beta chains share one sample of origin, sequenced in a study of T-cell memory formation after mild COVID-19 (dated by TCRdb to the early 2020s). Libraries were built with 5' RACE. Data came from an Illumina NovaSeq 6000. Using fastp trimming at Q25 and MiXCR clonotype assembly, TCRdb reanalyzed the public sequencing data and kept in-frame beta chains. Records with the same CDR3 protein are collapsed into one entry carrying the most frequent genes and DNA. This sample gives 120,000 to 150,000 distinct CDR3 sequences in total; less than 20% of them show up just once. Around 2.4% of the sample is taken by the ten largest. Sequenced: PBMCs or a T cell subset sorted from them (not recorded which). All receptors derive from an adult woman who had mild COVID-19 (a few samples of this study predate the infection). The sample titles of this study are shuffled in the database, so cell type and time point are left out; the donor was told from shared clones.

The rearrangement links TRBV18 to TRBJ2-3; D may correspond to TRBD1 or TRBD2 (5 bases each). The germline V gene encodes CDR1 KGHSH and CDR2 LQKENI. The CDR3 is made up of 16 amino acids. V shed 0 bases and J shed 4 bases, with 14 bases lying between them. CDR3 sequence (DNA): TGTGCCAGCTCACCACCGGGCAGGGACGTGGCAGATACGCAGTATTTT. This translates into CASSPPGRDVADTQYF.

This clonotype was seen a handful of times. The chain is built from TRBV7-2 and TRBJ1-1; D is ambiguous. The CDR3 spans 14 residues. The germline CDR1 and CDR2 sequences are SGHTA and FQGNSA. The ends were cut back, 6 bases at V and 0 bases at J, with 11 bases in the middle. CDR3 in DNA: TGTGCCAGCAGGGCGGACCTCATGAACACTGAAGCTTTCTTT. Translated: CASRADLMNTEAFF.

The CDR3 sequence is CASSSSGNSGNTIYF. The CDR3 DNA is TGTGCCAGCAGTTCTTCAGGGAACTCTGGAAACACCATATATTTT. This sequence joins TRBV6-5 and TRBJ1-3, with D possibly being TRBD1 (5 bases). Trimming removed 4 bases at V and 0 bases at J, with 10 bases between. CDR3 length equals 15 residues. Germline loops: CDR1 MNHEY, CDR2 SVGAGI.

The gene calls are TRBV7-6 and TRBJ2-5, with D hard to call. The CDR3 length is 16 residues. Germline V gene sequence: CDR1 SGHVS, CDR2 FNYEAQ. V was cut by 0 bases and J by 3 bases, with 14 bases left in between. The CDR3 coding sequence is TGTGCCAGCAGCTTAGCCCTCGGAACAAGAAAAGAGACCCAGTACTTC. Translated: CASSLALGTRKETQYF. The complete variable domain, with remaining parts taken from reference TRBV7-6 and TRBJ2-5, reads GAGVSQSPRYKVTKRGQDVALRCDPISGHVSLYWYRQALGQGPEFLTYFNYEAQQDKSGLPNDRFSAERPEGSISTLTIQRTEQRDSAMYRCASSLALGTRKETQYFGPGTRLLVL.

V gene TRBV5-1 combines with J gene TRBJ2-2; D may be TRBD1 (5 bases). The CDR3 covers 14 residues. V lost 3 bases to trimming and J lost 5 bases, with 11 bases between them. Germline loops: CDR1 SGHRS, CDR2 YFSETQ. The CDR3 bases are TGCGCCAGCAGCTCTTCCTACAGGACCGGGGAGCTGTTTTTT. Translating gives CASSSSYRTGELFF.

The chain has TRBV12-3 or TRBV12-4 and TRBJ2-1, with a possible D match to TRBD1 (6 bases). There are 15 residues in the CDR3. Trimming stripped 5 bases from V and 5 bases from J, with 16 bases between. CDR3 in DNA: TGTGCCAGCAGTCCACAGGGAAAGTTCGACAATGAGCAGTTCTTC. Its protein is CASSPQGKFDNEQFF.

This clonotype was observed a handful of times. The gene calls are TRBV2 and TRBJ2-3; D may be TRBD1 (6 bases). This CDR3 comprises 15 residues. V was pared by 4 bases and J by 3 bases, with 14 bases between. The germline gives CDR1 SNHLY, CDR2 FYNNEI. The CDR3: CASSVRDTMTDTQYF. The CDR3, as DNA: TGTGCCAGCAGTGTTCGGGACACAATGACAGATACGCAGTATTTT.

This clonotype was detected a few times. CDR3 amino acids: CASSYRSPPISYNEQFF. For the CDR3, the DNA is TGCGCCAGCAGCTACAGGAGCCCCCCCATCTCCTACAATGAGCAGTTCTTC. This sequence joins TRBV4-1 and TRBJ2-1; D possibly corresponds to TRBD1 (5 bases). CDR3 length: 17 residues. Trimming stripped 5 bases from V and 0 bases from J, with 17 bases between. Germline V lookup: CDR1 MGHRA, CDR2 YSYEKL.

This clonotype was observed a handful of times. The chain carries TRBV7-9 and TRBJ2-7; 7 nucleotides match TRBD1. The CDR3 is 15 residues long. CDR1 SEHNR and CDR2 FQNEAQ come from the germline V gene (reference sequence). V shed 5 bases, J shed 0 bases, and the junction held 7 bases outside the gene matches. CDR3 in amino acids: CASSNTGTASYEQYF. CDR3 DNA sequence: TGTGCCAGCAGCAATACCGGGACAGCCTCCTACGAGCAGTACTTC.

This clonotype was recorded a few times. The V gene is TRBV7-9, the J gene TRBJ2-1; TRBD1 agrees at 7 bases. Per the germline V gene, CDR1 is SEHNR and CDR2 is FQNEAQ (reference sequence). This CDR3 has 13 amino acids. Trimming removed 3 bases from V and 6 bases from J; junction bases left unmatched: 2. The chain's CDR3 is CASSLTGSNEQFF. In DNA, the CDR3 is TGTGCCAGCAGCTTGACAGGGTCCAATGAGCAGTTCTTC.

V is TRBV7-3 and J is TRBJ2-2, with 8 bases matching TRBD2. Germline values: CDR1 SGHTA, CDR2 FQGTGA. V trimming: 5 bases; J trimming: 7 bases; junction bases outside the gene matches: 6. The CDR3 spans 14 residues. In nucleotides, the CDR3 is TGTGCCAGCAGCCCCCCCGGGGGGGGCGGGGAGCTGTTTTTT. This gives the protein CASSPPGGGGELFF.

This clonotype was seen more than once but under ten times. The rearrangement joins TRBV5-5 to TRBJ1-1, with a weak D call TRBD1 (6 bases). Looked up from germline, CDR1 is SGHKS and CDR2 is YYEKEE (reference sequence). Deletions cut 4 bases from V and 4 bases from J, with 11 bases between. CDR3 length equals 13 residues. This CDR3 is CASSPWTATEAFF. Written as DNA, the CDR3 is TGTGCCAGCAGCCCGTGGACAGCCACTGAAGCTTTCTTT.

This clonotype has a handful of counts. The chain joins TRBV7-3 to TRBJ2-1; D perhaps matches TRBD1 (5 bases). Germline V lookup: CDR1 SGHTA, CDR2 FQGTGA. The CDR3 is 10 residues long. V was clipped by 8 bases and J by 10 bases, with 9 bases between them. CDR3 sequence (DNA): TGTGCCAGCGGCGCAGGGGAGCAGTTCTTC. It encodes CASGAGEQFF.

This clonotype was counted only a few times. The chain has TRBV12-3 or TRBV12-4 and TRBJ2-5; 8 nucleotides agree with TRBD2. CDR3 size: 16 residues. V was pared by 6 bases and J by 5 bases, with 14 bases of the junction left unmatched. This chain's CDR3 is CASSPRGGLLEETQYF. The CDR3, as DNA: TGTGCCAGCAGCCCTCGGGGGGGCCTCCTGGAGGAGACCCAGTACTTC.

This clonotype was detected a few times. The chain recombines TRBV6-1 with TRBJ2-5; 7 nucleotides agree with TRBD1. With 5 bases clipped from V and 2 bases from J, the junction kept 17 bases outside the gene matches. The CDR3 contains 18 residues. Germline V gives CDR1 MNHNS, CDR2 SASEGT. CDR3 DNA: TGTGCCAGCAGTAAGGGACAGACGAGGGGCACTTGGCAAGAGACCCAGTACTTC. This gives the protein CASSKGQTRGTWQETQYF.

The sample holds a few counts of this clonotype. The chain joins TRBV7-3 to TRBJ2-3; 9 bases are a match to TRBD2. Germline trimming cut 5 bases from V and 0 bases from J; bases unmatched to any gene: 18. The germline V gene has CDR1 SGHTA and CDR2 FQGTGA. The CDR3 has 20 amino acids. The CDR3 is CASSIGLAHGSRISTDTQYF. In nucleotides, the CDR3 is TGTGCCAGCAGCATCGGACTAGCGCACGGGAGTCGAATAAGCACAGATACGCAGTATTTT.

This chain uses TRBV5-1 with TRBJ1-2, with D possibly matching TRBD1 (5 bases). The CDR3 spans 15 residues. The germline gives CDR1 SGHRS, CDR2 YFSETQ. Trimming stripped 4 bases from V and 3 bases from J, with 16 bases between. CDR3 sequence reads: CASSPHPGTDYGYTF. Written as DNA, the CDR3 is TGCGCCAGCAGCCCACATCCAGGGACCGACTATGGCTACACCTTC.

This clonotype was picked up a small number of times. The chain employs TRBV7-9 and TRBJ2-2, with no clear D. Looked up from germline, CDR1 is SEHNR and CDR2 is FQNEAQ (reference sequence). The length of the CDR3 is 14 residues. V lost 4 bases to trimming and J lost 3 bases, with 9 bases between them. The CDR3 sequence is CASSYGRDTGELFF. The CDR3 region has the DNA TGTGCCAGCAGCTACGGTCGGGACACCGGGGAGCTGTTTTTT.

This clonotype has a handful of counts. The genes are TRBV5-1 and TRBJ2-5; 13 bases match TRBD2. Germline-derived CDR1 and CDR2 are SGHRS and YFSETQ. The CDR3 length is 17 residues. The V and J ends lost 3 bases and 4 bases, in that order; junction bases with no gene match: 9. The CDR3 sequence is CASSSGLAGPWGETQYF. As DNA, the CDR3 is TGCGCCAGCAGCTCGGGACTAGCGGGGCCCTGGGGAGAGACCCAGTACTTC.

This clonotype was picked up a small number of times. The V gene is TRBV6-2 or TRBV6-3, the J gene TRBJ2-1, with 7 bases that match TRBD1. CDR3 length: 14 residues. Trimming at V came to 4 bases and at J to 8 bases, leaving 8 bases not matched to a gene. From germline, CDR1 is MNHEY and CDR2 SVGEGT. The CDR3 here is CASSWETGRDEQFF. Here the CDR3 DNA reads TGTGCCAGCAGTTGGGAGACAGGGCGAGATGAGCAGTTCTTC.

This clonotype was seen more than once but under ten times. The CDR3 reads CASSQPTYGLYSGNTIYF. The CDR3 nucleotides are TGTGCCAGCAGCCAACCTACTTATGGACTGTACTCTGGAAACACCATATATTTT. The chain employs TRBV3-1 and TRBJ1-3; D ambiguous. The CDR3 extends over 18 amino acids. The germline CDR1 and CDR2 sequences are LGHDT and YNNKEL (reference sequence). Trimming left V 2 bases short and J 0 bases short, with 17 bases between.

This clonotype was counted a few times. The chain joins TRBV12-3 or TRBV12-4 to TRBJ2-5; 10 bases agree with TRBD2. The CDR3 is 15 amino acids. The V segment lost 5 bases and the J segment 4 bases; nucleotides outside the gene matches: 7. In DNA form, the CDR3 reads TGTGCCAGCAGTCCTGGGACTAGCGAGGGAGAGACCCAGTACTTC. Protein: CASSPGTSEGETQYF.